This T cell receptor beta chain was identified in a study of Graves' ophthalmopathy and Graves' hyperthyroidism. Study background: Peripheral blood was obtained at first diagnosis, ahead of any treatment.

Many counts were recorded for this clonotype. RNA transcripts were the template, and TCR beta CDR3 regions were amplified from them. HTBI primers were employed in first-round RT-PCR, then a second-round multiplex PCR followed. One entry per CDR3 protein, called by TCRdb with MiXCR from the multiplex PCR reads. This sample carries 620,000 or so distinct CDR3 sequences, over 20% of them seen once, and the ten largest clones take 7.1%. The source of the PBMCs was 8.5 to 10 ml of fresh peripheral blood. This clonotype originated in a woman younger than 35 with stable Graves' hyperthyroidism. Some clones in this sample may be carry-over from other donors' samples. Sequencing was done on a sample of peripheral blood.

The CDR3 sequence: CASDYLEGNQPQHF. Written as DNA, the CDR3 is TGTGCCAGCGACTACCTAGAGGGCAATCAGCCCCAGCATTTT. This chain joins TRBV28 and TRBJ1-5, with D uncertain. CDR3 length equals 14 residues. CDR1 is MDHEN, CDR2 SYDVKM, per germline. V lost 8 bases to trimming and J lost 2 bases, with 13 bases between them.